Listed below are T cell receptor beta chains from one sample, sequenced in a study of early T cells in non-severe SARS-CoV-2 infection. TCRdb fed the 5' RACE reads into MiXCR, producing one record per CDR3 protein. The repertoire has around 9,000 distinct CDR3 sequences, about 5% of them found once; the top ten carry 9.7%. Sequencing was carried out using whole blood. These receptors all come from an adult who was a healthcare worker with PCR-confirmed SARS-CoV-2 infection or an uninfected control (not recorded which). Both conserved end residues are part of each CDR3. The D gene is left open where the match is weak. Size is stated as once, few, many, or a class for an expanded clone.

J gene,D gene,V gene,clone size,CDR3 protein,CDR3 DNA
TRBJ2-5,-,TRBV6-1,few,CASRDYIVAQETQYF,TGTGCCAGCAGGGACTACATAGTAGCTCAAGAGACCCAGTACTTC
TRBJ2-7,-,TRBV7-3,medium-sized,CASSPGLNYEQYF,TGTGCCAGCAGCCCCGGACTCAACTACGAGCAGTACTTC
TRBJ2-5,TRBD2,TRBV12-3/TRBV12-4,medium-sized,CASSWGGQETQYF,TGTGCCAGCAGTTGGGGGGGCCAAGAGACCCAGTACTTC
TRBJ1-1,TRBD1,TRBV19,medium-sized,CASKTGTGNTEAFF,TGTGCCAGTAAGACCGGGACAGGGAACACTGAAGCTTTCTTT
TRBJ2-5,-,TRBV7-6,many,CASSLVSGLQTQYF,TGTGCCAGCAGCTTAGTATCGGGGCTCCAGACCCAGTACTTC
TRBJ2-5,-,TRBV24-1,medium-sized,CASEETQYF,TGTGCCAGTGAAGAGACCCAGTACTTC
TRBJ1-2,-,TRBV11-2,many,CASSPPGRGYTF,TGTGCCAGCAGCCCCCCCGGACGGGGCTACACCTTC
TRBJ2-7,-,TRBV5-1,many,CASSLPGASSYEQYF,TGCGCCAGCAGCCTCCCGGGAGCAAGCTCCTACGAGCAGTACTTC
TRBJ2-1,TRBD1,TRBV11-3,medium-sized,CASSLDRGYYNEQFF,TGTGCCAGCAGCCTGGACAGGGGGTACTACAATGAGCAGTTCTTC
TRBJ1-5,-,TRBV18,medium-sized,CASSPGRINQPQHF,TGTGCCAGCTCACCGGGACGGATCAATCAGCCCCAGCATTTT
TRBJ2-4,TRBD1,TRBV4-3,many,CASSQDLGTEIKNIQYF,TGCGCCAGCAGCCAAGATCTTGGGACAGAGATTAAAAACATTCAGTACTTC
TRBJ1-1,-,TRBV28,many,CASSLKVWRGTEAFF,TGTGCCAGCAGTTTAAAAGTATGGAGGGGAACTGAAGCTTTCTTT
TRBJ1-1,-,TRBV7-2,many,CASSLAVTGSHTEAFF,TGTGCCAGCAGCTTAGCCGTTACAGGGAGCCACACTGAAGCTTTCTTT
TRBJ1-1,TRBD1,TRBV9,many,CASSVVRQGGTEAFF,TGTGCCAGCAGCGTAGTAAGACAGGGAGGCACTGAAGCTTTCTTT